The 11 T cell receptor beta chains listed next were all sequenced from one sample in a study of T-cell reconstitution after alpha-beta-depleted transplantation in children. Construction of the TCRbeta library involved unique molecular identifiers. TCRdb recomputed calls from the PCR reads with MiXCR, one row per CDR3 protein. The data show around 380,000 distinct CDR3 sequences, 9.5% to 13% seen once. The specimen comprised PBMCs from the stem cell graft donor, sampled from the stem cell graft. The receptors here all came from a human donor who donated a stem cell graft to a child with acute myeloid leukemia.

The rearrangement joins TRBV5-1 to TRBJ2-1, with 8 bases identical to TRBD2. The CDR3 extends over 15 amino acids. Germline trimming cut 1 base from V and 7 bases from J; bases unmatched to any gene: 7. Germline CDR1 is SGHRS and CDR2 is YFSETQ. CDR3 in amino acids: CASSLFGGGKNEQFF. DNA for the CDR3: TGCGCCAGCAGCTTGTTTGGCGGGGGGAAGAATGAGCAGTTCTTC.

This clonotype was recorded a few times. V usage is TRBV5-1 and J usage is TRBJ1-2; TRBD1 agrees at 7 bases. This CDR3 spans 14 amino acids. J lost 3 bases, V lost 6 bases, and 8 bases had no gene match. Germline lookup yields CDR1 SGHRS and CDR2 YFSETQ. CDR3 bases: TGCGCCAGCAACAACCTCGGGACAGACTATGGCTACACCTTC. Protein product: CASNNLGTDYGYTF.

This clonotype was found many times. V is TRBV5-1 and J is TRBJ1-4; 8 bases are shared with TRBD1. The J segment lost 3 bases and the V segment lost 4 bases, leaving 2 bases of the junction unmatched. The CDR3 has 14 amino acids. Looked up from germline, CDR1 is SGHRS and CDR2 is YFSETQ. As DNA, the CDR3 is TGCGCCAGCAGCCCGGACAGGGCTAATGAAAAACTGTTTTTT. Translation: CASSPDRANEKLFF.

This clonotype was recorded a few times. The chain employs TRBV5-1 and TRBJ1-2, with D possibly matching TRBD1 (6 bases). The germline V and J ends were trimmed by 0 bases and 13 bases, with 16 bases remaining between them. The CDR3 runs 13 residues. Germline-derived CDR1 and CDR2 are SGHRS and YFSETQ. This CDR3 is CASSLAVSGVVTF. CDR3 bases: TGCGCCAGCAGCTTGGCCGTCTCAGGGGTGGTCACCTTC.

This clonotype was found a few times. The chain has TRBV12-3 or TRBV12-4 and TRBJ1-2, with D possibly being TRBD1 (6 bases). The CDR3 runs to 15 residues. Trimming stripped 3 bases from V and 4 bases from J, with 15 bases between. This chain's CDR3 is CASSFNQQGPYGYTF. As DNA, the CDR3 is TGTGCCAGCAGTTTCAATCAACAGGGACCCTATGGCTACACCTTC.

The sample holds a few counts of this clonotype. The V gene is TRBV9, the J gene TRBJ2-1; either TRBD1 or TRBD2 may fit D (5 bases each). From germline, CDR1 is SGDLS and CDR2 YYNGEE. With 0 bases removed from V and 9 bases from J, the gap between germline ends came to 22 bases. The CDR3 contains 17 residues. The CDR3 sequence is CASSVDPGTGLRLEQFF. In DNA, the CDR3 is TGTGCCAGCAGCGTAGATCCGGGGACCGGGTTACGGCTTGAGCAGTTCTTC.

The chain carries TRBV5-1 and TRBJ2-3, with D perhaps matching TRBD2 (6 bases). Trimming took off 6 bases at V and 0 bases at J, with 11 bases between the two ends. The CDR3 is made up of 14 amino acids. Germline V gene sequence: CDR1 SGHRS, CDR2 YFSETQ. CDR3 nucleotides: TGCGCCAGCAACCAGGGACTTAGCACAGATACGCAGTATTTT. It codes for CASNQGLSTDTQYF.

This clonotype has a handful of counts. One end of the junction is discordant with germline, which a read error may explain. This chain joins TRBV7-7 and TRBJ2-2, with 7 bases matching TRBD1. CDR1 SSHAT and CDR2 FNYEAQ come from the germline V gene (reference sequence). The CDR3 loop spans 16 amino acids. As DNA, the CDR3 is TGTGCTAGCAGCTCGGGACAGATAGCGAACACCGGGGAGCTGTTTTTT. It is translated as CASSSGQIANTGELFF.

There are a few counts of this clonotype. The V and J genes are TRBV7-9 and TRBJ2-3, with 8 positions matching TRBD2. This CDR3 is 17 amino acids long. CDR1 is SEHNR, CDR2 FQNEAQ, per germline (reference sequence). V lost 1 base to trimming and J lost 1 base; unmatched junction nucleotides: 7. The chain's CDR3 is CASSLEGTSGRTDTQYF. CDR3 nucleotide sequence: TGTGCCAGCAGCTTAGAAGGTACTAGCGGACGCACAGATACGCAGTATTTT.

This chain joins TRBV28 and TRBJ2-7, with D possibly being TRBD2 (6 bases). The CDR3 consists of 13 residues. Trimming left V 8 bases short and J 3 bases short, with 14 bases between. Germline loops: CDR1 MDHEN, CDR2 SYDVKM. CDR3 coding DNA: TGTGCCAGCTTTCAACGGGGGTTCTACGAGCAGTACTTC. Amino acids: CASFQRGFYEQYF.

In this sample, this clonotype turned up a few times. CDR3 loop: CASSTTTDTQYF. CDR3 DNA: TGTGCCAGCAGCACGACCACAGATACGCAGTATTTT. The genes are TRBV7-2 and TRBJ2-3; D gene unclear. The germline gives CDR1 SGHTA, CDR2 FQGNSA. The CDR3 is 12 residues long. V lost 5 bases, J lost 2 bases, and 5 bases lay in between.